The sequence of this TCR beta chain was determined in a study of shared clonotypes between healthy human individuals. Study-level points and caveats: Rarefaction revealed incomplete sorted-subset sequencing despite large depth.

Libraries were prepared by immunoSEQ multiplex PCR; TCRdb keeps only in-frame clonotypes and omits some of them. Of millions of clones in the sample, about 92% were seen once. With respect to this clone: What it recognizes is unknown.

CDR1 is KGHSH, CDR2 LQKENI, per germline. The V and J ends lost 4 bases and 6 bases respectively, with 18 bases between them. This CDR3 is 15 amino acids long. The sequenced sample was naive CD4+ T cells from PBMCs. Subset reported: CD45RA+ positively selected. This chain joins TRBV18 and TRBJ1-1, with no clear D. This TCR derives from a man between 18 and 29 years old in good health. Some clones in this sample may be carry-over from other donors' samples. Here the CDR3 DNA reads TGTGCCAGCTCACGAGAGGCTCCCGGGATATCTGAAGCTTTCTTT. The encoded protein is CASSREAPGISEAFF.